Listed below are T cell receptor beta chains from one sample, sequenced in a study of shared clonotypes between healthy human individuals. Profiling relied on immunoSEQ multiplex PCR, and the TCRdb table lists in-frame clones only, not all of them. This table holds 400,000 to 600,000 clones, roughly three quarters found once. Sample: PBMCs. Receptors were obtained from a woman in her thirties or forties in good health. Some clones in this sample may be carry-over from other donors' samples. CDR3s include the opening cysteine and the closing phenylalanine or tryptophan. D genes are given only for firm matches. The size of a clone is reported for some rows only, either as once, few or many, or as a class for expanded clones.

.	TRBV7-8	.	TRBJ1-3	CASSSGRSSGNTIYF	TGTGCCAGCAGCTCGGGACGTAGCTCTGGAAACACCATATATTTT
.	TRBV6-1	TRBD2	TRBJ2-7	CASNELAGVSYEQYF	TGTGCCAGCAATGAACTAGCGGGAGTCTCCTACGAGCAGTACTTC
.	TRBV6-6	.	TRBJ2-5	CASSFRAAFEATQYF	TGCGCCAGCAGTTTCCGGGCCGCATTTGAGGCGACCCAGTACTTC
.	TRBV21-1	.	TRBJ2-5	CASSKARVQETQYF	TGTGCCAGCAGCAAAGCGAGGGTACAAGAGACCCAGTACTTC
.	TRBV5-1	.	TRBJ2-1	CASSLETRVAEQFF	TGCGCCAGCAGCTTGGAGACTAGAGTCGCTGAGCAGTTCTTC
.	TRBV4-1	.	TRBJ2-7	CASSQDFRGSYEQYF	TGCGCCAGCAGCCAAGATTTCAGGGGATCCTACGAGCAGTACTTC
.	TRBV6-5	TRBD1	TRBJ2-7	CASSLDRGPYEQYF	TGTGCCAGCAGTTTGGACAGGGGGCCCTACGAGCAGTACTTC
.	TRBV5-1	TRBD1	TRBJ2-1	CASSLEGQEQFF	TGCGCCAGCAGCTTGGAGGGACAGGAGCAGTTCTTC
.	TRBV6-1	.	TRBJ2-7	CASSALGDEQYF	TGTGCCAGCAGCGCCCTGGGCGACGAGCAGTACTTC
.	TRBV6-1	TRBD1	TRBJ2-1	CASSTRDRGNEQFF	TGTGCCAGCAGTACCCGGGACAGGGGCAATGAGCAGTTCTTC
once	TRBV28	.	TRBJ1-2	CASSPTLGFGRSYGYTF	TGTGCCAGCAGTCCGACCCTCGGGTTCGGCCGGTCCTATGGCTACACCTTC
.	TRBV7-2	.	TRBJ1-1	CASSLVAGYGEAFF	TGTGCCAGCAGCTTAGTCGCGGGATACGGTGAAGCTTTCTTT
.	TRBV6-5	.	TRBJ2-7	CASSYPGSYEQYF	TGTGCCAGCAGTTACCCGGGGTCCTACGAGCAGTACTTC
.	TRBV27	TRBD1	TRBJ1-1	CASSRGQGALRTEAFF	TGTGCCAGCAGTCGGGGACAGGGGGCCTTGAGGACTGAAGCTTTCTTT
.	TRBV5-1	.	TRBJ2-7	CASSSLRDSYEQYF	TGCGCCAGCAGCTCCCTCCGGGACTCCTACGAGCAGTACTTC
.	TRBV7-8	.	TRBJ2-7	CASSLPFTRLPEQYF	TGTGCCAGCAGCCTACCATTCACTCGACTCCCCGAGCAGTACTTC
few	TRBV29-1	.	TRBJ1-1	CSGYSTGTIGTEAFF	TGCAGCGGCTACTCGACCGGGACAATAGGCACTGAAGCTTTCTTT
.	TRBV5-4	.	TRBJ1-2	CASGSGAANYGYTF	TGTGCCAGCGGGTCCGGAGCCGCTAACTATGGCTACACCTTC
.	TRBV5-4	.	TRBJ2-2	CASSLAALRGPGELFF	TGTGCCAGCAGCTTGGCAGCTCTTCGGGGCCCCGGGGAGCTGTTTTTT
.	TRBV2	.	TRBJ2-1	CASSEEATGEQFF	TGTGCCAGCAGTGAAGAGGCCACGGGGGAGCAGTTCTTC
few	TRBV28	.	TRBJ1-4	CASGLTGVATNEKLFF	TGTGCCAGCGGCCTTACAGGAGTTGCAACTAATGAAAAACTGTTTTTT
few	TRBV7-2	.	TRBJ1-2	CASSVTQTGGYGYTF	TGTGCCAGCAGCGTCACCCAGACGGGGGGCTATGGCTACACCTTC
once	TRBV9	TRBD2	TRBJ2-3	CASSSGLAGGTDTQYF	TGTGCCAGCAGCTCGGGACTAGCGGGAGGCACAGATACGCAGTATTTT
.	TRBV29-1	TRBD1	TRBJ1-1	CSVGDRGAGSTEAFF	TGCAGCGTTGGGGACAGGGGCGCTGGGAGCACTGAAGCTTTCTTT
.	TRBV4-2	TRBD2	TRBJ2-1	CASSQDGLAGYNEQFF	TGTGCCAGCAGCCAAGACGGACTAGCGGGTTACAATGAGCAGTTCTTC
.	TRBV5-6	.	TRBJ1-1	CASSNYRVNTEAFF	TGTGCCAGCAGCAACTACAGGGTGAACACTGAAGCTTTCTTT
few	TRBV28	.	TRBJ1-5	CASRDELGQPQHF	TGTGCCAGTCGCGATGAGCTCGGTCAGCCCCAGCATTTT
.	TRBV10-3	.	TRBJ2-7	CAISESAGEQYF	TGTGCCATCAGTGAATCTGCGGGGGAGCAGTACTTC
.	TRBV19	.	TRBJ1-4	CASSMGLSSEKLFF	TGTGCCAGTAGTATGGGTTTATCGAGCGAAAAACTGTTTTTT
.	TRBV5-4	.	TRBJ2-5	CASSLGLLQETQYF	TGTGCCAGCAGCTTGGGACTATTACAAGAGACCCAGTACTTC
.	TRBV10-3	.	TRBJ2-5	CAISESEAGGQETQYF	TGTGCCATCAGTGAGTCCGAAGCAGGAGGTCAAGAGACCCAGTACTTC
.	TRBV7-9	.	TRBJ1-1	CASSLEGGTEAFF	TGTGCCAGCAGCTTAGAGGGGGGTACTGAAGCTTTCTTT
.	TRBV5-1	.	TRBJ2-1	CASSLGLLQVDEQFF	TGCGCCAGCAGCTTGGGGCTACTCCAGGTCGATGAGCAGTTCTTC